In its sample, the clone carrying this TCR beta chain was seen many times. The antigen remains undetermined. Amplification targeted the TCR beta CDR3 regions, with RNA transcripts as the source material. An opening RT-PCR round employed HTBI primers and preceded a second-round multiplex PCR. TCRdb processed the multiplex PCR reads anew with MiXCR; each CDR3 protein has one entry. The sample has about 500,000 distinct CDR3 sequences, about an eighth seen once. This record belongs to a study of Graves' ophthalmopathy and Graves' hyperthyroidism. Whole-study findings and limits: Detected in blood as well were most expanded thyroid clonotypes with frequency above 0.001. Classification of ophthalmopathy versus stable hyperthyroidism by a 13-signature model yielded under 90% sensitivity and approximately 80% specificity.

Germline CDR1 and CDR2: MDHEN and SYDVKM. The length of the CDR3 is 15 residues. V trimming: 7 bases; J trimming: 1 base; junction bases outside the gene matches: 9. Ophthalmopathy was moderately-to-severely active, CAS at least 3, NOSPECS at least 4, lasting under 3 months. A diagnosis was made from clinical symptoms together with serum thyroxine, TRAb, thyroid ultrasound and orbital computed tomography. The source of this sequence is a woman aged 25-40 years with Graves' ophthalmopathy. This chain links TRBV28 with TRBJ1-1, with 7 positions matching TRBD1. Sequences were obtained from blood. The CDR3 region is CASKGGRQGNTEAFF. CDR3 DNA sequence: TGTGCCAGCAAAGGGGGCCGACAGGGGAACACTGAAGCTTTCTTT.